This T cell receptor beta chain was profiled in a study of T cells after somatic rescue of genetic block. Libraries were prepared by immunoSEQ multiplex PCR; TCRdb keeps only in-frame clonotypes and omits some of them. The sample contains roughly 70,000 clones, around 90% of which appear only once. The CDR3 totals 14 residues. Germline V gene sequence: CDR1 KGHSH, CDR2 LQKENI. Trimming cost V 0 bases and J 5 bases, with 10 bases left between them. The receptor was isolated from a man aged 35 to 55. V and J are TRBV18 and TRBJ2-5; no clear D. Sequencing was done on a sample of peripheral blood mononuclear cells (PBMCs). The CDR3 reads CASSPPGNRETQYF. The CDR3 bases are TGTGCCAGCTCACCACCAGGGAACCGGGAGACCCAGTACTTC.